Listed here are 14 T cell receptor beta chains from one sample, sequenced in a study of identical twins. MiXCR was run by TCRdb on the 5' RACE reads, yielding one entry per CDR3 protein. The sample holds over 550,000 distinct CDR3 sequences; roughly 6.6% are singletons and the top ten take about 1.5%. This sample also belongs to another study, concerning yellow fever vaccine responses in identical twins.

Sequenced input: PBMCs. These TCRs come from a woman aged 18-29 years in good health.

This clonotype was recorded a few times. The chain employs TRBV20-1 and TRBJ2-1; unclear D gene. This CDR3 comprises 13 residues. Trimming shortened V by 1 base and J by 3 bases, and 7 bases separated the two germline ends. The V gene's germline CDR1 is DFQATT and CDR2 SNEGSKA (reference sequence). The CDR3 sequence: CSARAHDYNEQFF. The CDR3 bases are TGCAGTGCTAGAGCACACGACTACAATGAGCAGTTCTTC.

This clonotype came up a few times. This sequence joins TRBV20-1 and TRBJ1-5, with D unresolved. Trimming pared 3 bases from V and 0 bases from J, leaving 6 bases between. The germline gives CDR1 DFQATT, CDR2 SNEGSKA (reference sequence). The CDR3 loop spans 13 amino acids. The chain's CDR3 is CSARPNSNQPQHF. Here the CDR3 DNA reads TGCAGTGCTAGGCCGAATAGCAATCAGCCCCAGCATTTT.

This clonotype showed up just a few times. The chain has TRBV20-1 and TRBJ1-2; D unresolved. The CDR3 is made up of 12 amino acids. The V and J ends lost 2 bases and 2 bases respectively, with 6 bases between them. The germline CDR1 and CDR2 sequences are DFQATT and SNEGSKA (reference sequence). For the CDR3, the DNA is TGCAGTGCTAGACCAGACAACTATGGCTACACCTTC. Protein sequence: CSARPDNYGYTF.

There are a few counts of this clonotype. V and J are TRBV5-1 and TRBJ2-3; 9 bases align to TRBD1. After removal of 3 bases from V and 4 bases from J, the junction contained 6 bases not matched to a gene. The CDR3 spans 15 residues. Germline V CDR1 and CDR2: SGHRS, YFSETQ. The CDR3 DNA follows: TGCGCCAGCAGCTCGGTTGGGACAGGGCCAGATACGCAGTATTTT. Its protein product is CASSSVGTGPDTQYF.

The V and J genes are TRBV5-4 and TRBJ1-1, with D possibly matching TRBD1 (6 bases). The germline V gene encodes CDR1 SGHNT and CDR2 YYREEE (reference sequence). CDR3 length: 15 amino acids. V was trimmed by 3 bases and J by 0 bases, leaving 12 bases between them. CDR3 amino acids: CASSWGTPMNTEAFF. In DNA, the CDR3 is TGTGCCAGCAGCTGGGGGACACCTATGAACACTGAAGCTTTCTTT.

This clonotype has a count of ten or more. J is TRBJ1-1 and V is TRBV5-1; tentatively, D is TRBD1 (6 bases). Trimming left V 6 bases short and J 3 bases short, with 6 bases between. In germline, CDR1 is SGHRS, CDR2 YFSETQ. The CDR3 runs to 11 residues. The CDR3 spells CASTGDTEAFF. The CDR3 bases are TGCGCCAGCACAGGGGACACTGAAGCTTTCTTT.

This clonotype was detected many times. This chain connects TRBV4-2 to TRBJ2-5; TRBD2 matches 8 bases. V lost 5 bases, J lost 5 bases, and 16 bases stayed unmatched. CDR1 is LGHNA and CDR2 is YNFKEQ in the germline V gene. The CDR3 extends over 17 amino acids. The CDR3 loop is CASSSGTRMVVGETQYF. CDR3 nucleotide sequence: TGTGCCAGCAGCTCCGGGACTAGGATGGTAGTCGGGGAGACCCAGTACTTC.

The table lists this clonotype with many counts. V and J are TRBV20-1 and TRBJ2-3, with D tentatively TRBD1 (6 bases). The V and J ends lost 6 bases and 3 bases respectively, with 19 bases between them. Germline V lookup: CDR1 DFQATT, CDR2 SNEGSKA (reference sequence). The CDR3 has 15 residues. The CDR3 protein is CSASGQLLLTDTQYF. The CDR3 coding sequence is TGCAGTGCCTCAGGACAGCTCTTACTAACAGATACGCAGTATTTT.

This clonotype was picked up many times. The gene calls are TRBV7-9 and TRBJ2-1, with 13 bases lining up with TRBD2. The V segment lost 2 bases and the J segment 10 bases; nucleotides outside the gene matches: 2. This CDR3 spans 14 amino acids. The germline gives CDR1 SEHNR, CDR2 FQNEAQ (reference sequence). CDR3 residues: CASSLTSGRAEQFF. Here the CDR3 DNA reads TGTGCCAGCAGCTTAACTAGCGGGAGGGCGGAGCAGTTCTTC.

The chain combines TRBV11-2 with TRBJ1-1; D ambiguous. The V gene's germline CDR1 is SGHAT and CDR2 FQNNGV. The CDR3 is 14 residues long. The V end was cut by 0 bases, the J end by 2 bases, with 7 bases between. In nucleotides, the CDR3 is TGTGCCAGCAGCTTAGAGACAAGAAACACTGAAGCTTTCTTT. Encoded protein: CASSLETRNTEAFF. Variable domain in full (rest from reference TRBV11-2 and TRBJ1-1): EAGVAQSPRYKIIEKRQSVAFWCNPISGHATLYWYQQILGQGPKLLIQFQNNGVVDDSQLPKDRFSAERLKGVDSTLKIQPAKLEDSAVYLCASSLETRNTEAFFGQGTRLTVV.

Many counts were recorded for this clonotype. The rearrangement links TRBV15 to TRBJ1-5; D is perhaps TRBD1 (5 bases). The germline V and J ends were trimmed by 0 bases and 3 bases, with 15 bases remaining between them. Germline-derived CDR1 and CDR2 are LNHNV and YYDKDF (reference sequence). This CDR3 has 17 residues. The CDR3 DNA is TGTGCCACCAGCAGAGATAGGTCTAGAGGGGACAATCAGCCCCAGCATTTT. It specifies CATSRDRSRGDNQPQHF.

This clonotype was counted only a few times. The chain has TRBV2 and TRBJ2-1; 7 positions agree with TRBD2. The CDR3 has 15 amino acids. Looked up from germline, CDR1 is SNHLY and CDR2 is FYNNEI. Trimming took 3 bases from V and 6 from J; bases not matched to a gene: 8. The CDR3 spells CASSDPTSRLNEQFF. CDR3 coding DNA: TGTGCCAGCAGTGACCCGACTAGCAGGCTCAATGAGCAGTTCTTC. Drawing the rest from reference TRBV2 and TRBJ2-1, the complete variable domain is EPEVTQTPSHQVTQMGQEVILRCVPISNHLYFYWYRQILGQKVEFLVSFYNNEISEKSEIFDDQFSVERPDGSNFTLKIRSTKLEDSAMYFCASSDPTSRLNEQFFGPGTRLTVL.

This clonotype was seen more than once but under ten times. The CDR3 sequence: CSAMQGLGSYEQYV. The DNA of the CDR3 is TGCAGTGCTATGCAGGGTTTGGGGTCCTACGAGCAGTACGTC. The chain has TRBV20-1 and TRBJ2-7, with D maybe TRBD1 (5 bases). Germline V gene data show CDR1 as DFQATT and CDR2 as SNEGSKA (reference sequence). V gave up 4 bases and J gave up 1 base, with 14 bases separating them. The CDR3 is 14 amino acids.

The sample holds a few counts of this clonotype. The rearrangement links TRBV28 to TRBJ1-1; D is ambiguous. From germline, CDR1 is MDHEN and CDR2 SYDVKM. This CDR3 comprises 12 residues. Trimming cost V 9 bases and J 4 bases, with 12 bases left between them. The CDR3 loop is CASWQAATEAFF. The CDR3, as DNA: TGTGCCAGTTGGCAGGCGGCCACTGAAGCTTTCTTT.